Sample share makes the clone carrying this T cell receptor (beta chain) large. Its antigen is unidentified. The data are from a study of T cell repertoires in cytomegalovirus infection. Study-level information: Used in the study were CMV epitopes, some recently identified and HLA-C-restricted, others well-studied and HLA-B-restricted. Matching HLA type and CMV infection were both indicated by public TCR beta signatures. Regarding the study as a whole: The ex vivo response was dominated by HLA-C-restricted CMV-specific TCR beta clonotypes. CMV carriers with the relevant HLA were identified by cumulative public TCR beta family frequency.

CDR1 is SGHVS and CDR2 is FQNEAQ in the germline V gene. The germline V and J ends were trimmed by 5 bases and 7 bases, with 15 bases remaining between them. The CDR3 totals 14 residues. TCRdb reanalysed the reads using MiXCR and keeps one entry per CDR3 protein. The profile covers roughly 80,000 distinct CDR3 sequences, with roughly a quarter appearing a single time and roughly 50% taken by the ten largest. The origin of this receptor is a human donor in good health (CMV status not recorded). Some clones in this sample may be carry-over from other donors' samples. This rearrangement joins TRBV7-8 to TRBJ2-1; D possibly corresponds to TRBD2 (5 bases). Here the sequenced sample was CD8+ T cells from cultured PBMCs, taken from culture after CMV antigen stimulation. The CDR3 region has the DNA TGTGCCAGCAGCCCGGGAACCTGGCGGAATGAGCAGTTCTTC. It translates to CASSPGTWRNEQFF.